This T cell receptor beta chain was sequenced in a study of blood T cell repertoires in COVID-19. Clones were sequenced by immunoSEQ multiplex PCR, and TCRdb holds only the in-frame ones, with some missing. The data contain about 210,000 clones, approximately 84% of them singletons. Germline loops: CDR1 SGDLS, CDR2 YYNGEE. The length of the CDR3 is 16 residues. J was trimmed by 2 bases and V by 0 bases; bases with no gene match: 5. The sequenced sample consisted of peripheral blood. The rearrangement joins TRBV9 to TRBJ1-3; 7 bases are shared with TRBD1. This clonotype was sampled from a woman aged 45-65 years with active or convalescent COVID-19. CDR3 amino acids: CASSVGNRGAGNTIYF. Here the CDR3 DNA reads TGTGCCAGCAGCGTAGGGAACAGGGGAGCTGGAAACACCATATATTTT.